The 14 T cell receptor beta chains below all came from one sample that was sequenced in a study of Graves' ophthalmopathy and Graves' hyperthyroidism. Amplified material comprised TCR beta CDR3 regions derived from RNA transcripts. HTBI-primed RT-PCR formed the first round, and a multiplex PCR formed the second. TCRdb re-analysed the multiplex PCR reads in MiXCR, keeping a single row per CDR3 protein. The table includes over a million distinct CDR3 sequences, 35% to 40% detected once. The sequencing input was peripheral blood or thyroid tissue (not recorded which). Every receptor here comes from an adult man with Graves' hyperthyroidism.

This clonotype was counted between two and nine times. The rearrangement uses TRBV6-1 and TRBJ2-7; 13 bases map to TRBD2. CDR3 length: 15 residues. The germline V gene has CDR1 MNHNS and CDR2 SASEGT. The trim removed 5 bases at V and 3 bases at J, leaving 4 bases unmatched. CDR3 DNA sequence: TGTGCCAGCAGTACGGGACTAGCGGGATTCTACGAGCAGTACTTC. It translates to CASSTGLAGFYEQYF.

This clonotype was found once. Possible read error: a much larger clone is one base away. Lacking the conserved final phenylalanine or tryptophan, this CDR3 likely reflects a read error. V gene TRBV12-3 or TRBV12-4 combines with J gene TRBJ2-7; 10 positions agree with TRBD1. V trimming: 6 bases; J trimming: 6 bases; junction bases outside the gene matches: 11. This CDR3 has 15 amino acids. CDR3 DNA sequence: TGTGCCAGCAGCTCACTGGGGACAGGGGTTTTCGAGCAGTACCTC. Its protein is CASSSLGTGVFEQYL.

This rearrangement joins TRBV7-8 to TRBJ1-4; D remains unclear. Germline V gene data show CDR1 as SGHVS and CDR2 as FQNEAQ. This CDR3 contains 12 residues. The ends were cut back, 5 bases at V and 8 bases at J, with 9 bases in the middle. CDR3 sequence: CASSRPREKLFF. The CDR3 DNA reads TGTGCCAGCAGCCGTCCGAGGGAAAAACTGTTTTTT.

This clonotype was seen at least ten times. The genes are TRBV19 and TRBJ2-7, with 10 nucleotides matching TRBD2. The V gene end was trimmed by 7 bases and the J gene end by 4 bases; junction bases not matched to a gene: 10. This CDR3 contains 15 residues. CDR1 and CDR2 from the germline V gene are LNHDA and SQIVND (reference sequence). As DNA, the CDR3 is TGTGCCAGTAATTCCCTAGCGGGGGCCGGTTACGAGCAGTACTTC. Translated: CASNSLAGAGYEQYF.

This clonotype turned up a few times. V and J are TRBV2 and TRBJ2-2, with 10 bases fitting TRBD1. J was trimmed by 3 bases and V by 3 bases; bases with no gene match: 4. Germline V gene data show CDR1 as SNHLY and CDR2 as FYNNEI. The CDR3 is made up of 16 amino acids. The CDR3 loop is CASSDLGQGDTGELFF. The CDR3 DNA follows: TGTGCCAGCAGTGATTTAGGACAGGGGGACACCGGGGAGCTGTTTTTT. Full variable domain (missing parts from reference TRBV2 and TRBJ2-2): EPEVTQTPSHQVTQMGQEVILRCVPISNHLYFYWYRQILGQKVEFLVSFYNNEISEKSEIFDDQFSVERPDGSNFTLKIRSTKLEDSAMYFCASSDLGQGDTGELFFGEGSRLTVL.

This clonotype occurred a few times. V is TRBV24-1 and J is TRBJ1-1; D uncertain. CDR1 is KGHDR, CDR2 SFDVKD, per germline. The CDR3 sequence is 13 residues long. Between the trimmed V and J ends, which lost 9 bases and 1 base, there was a span of 11 bases. The CDR3 sequence is CATQRGWNTEAFF. CDR3 DNA: TGTGCCACCCAACGCGGGTGGAACACTGAAGCTTTCTTT.

This chain joins TRBV29-1 and TRBJ1-1; perhaps TRBD1 as D (6 bases). Trimming took off 7 bases at V and 0 bases at J, with 9 bases between the two ends. Germline-derived CDR1 and CDR2 are SQVTM and ANQGSEA. The CDR3 spans 12 residues. The CDR3 spells CSAGVLNTEAFF. The CDR3 DNA is TGCAGCGCAGGGGTCCTGAACACTGAAGCTTTCTTT.

This clonotype has more than one count but fewer than ten. The rearrangement links TRBV7-8 to TRBJ1-2; D remains unclear. Germline CDR1 and CDR2: SGHVS and FQNEAQ. Trimming left V 3 bases short and J 9 bases short, with 8 bases between. The length of the CDR3 is 11 residues. CDR3: CASSLKGSYTF. The CDR3 DNA is TGTGCCAGCAGCTTGAAGGGTAGCTACACCTTC.

This clonotype occurred a few times. The chain uses TRBV6-1 and TRBJ2-5; 11 bases agree with TRBD1. This CDR3 is built from 15 residues. CDR1 is MNHNS and CDR2 is SASEGT in the germline V gene. V gave up 7 bases and J gave up 4 bases; unmatched junction bases: 8. As DNA, the CDR3 is TGTGCCAGCACCACGGACAGGGGGCTGACAGAGACCCAGTACTTC. Protein: CASTTDRGLTETQYF.

Written as DNA, the CDR3 is TGTGCCAGCAGCCTGGGGCAGAACCATCAGCCCCAGCATTTT. Translating gives CASSLGQNHQPQHF. This chain links TRBV5-6 with TRBJ1-5, with a tentative D call TRBD1 (5 bases). Trimming took off 4 bases at V and 5 bases at J, with 13 bases between the two ends. Per germline, CDR1 SGHDT and CDR2 YYEEEE. This CDR3 is built from 14 residues. The full variable domain, with the rest looked up from reference TRBV5-6 and TRBJ1-5, is DAGVTQSPTHLIKTRGQQVTLRCSPKSGHDTVSWYQQALGQGPQFIFQYYEEEERQRGNFPDRFSGHQFPNYSSELNVNALLLGDSALYLCASSLGQNHQPQHFGDGTRLSIL.

This clonotype was counted at least ten times. The chain is built from TRBV20-1 and TRBJ1-1; 8 positions agree with TRBD1. The J segment lost 4 bases and the V segment lost 4 bases, leaving 2 bases of the junction unmatched. Looked up from germline, CDR1 is DFQATT and CDR2 is SNEGSKA (reference sequence). The CDR3 has 12 residues. The CDR3 sequence: CSAITGGTEAFF. CDR3 bases: TGCAGTGCTATTACAGGGGGCACTGAAGCTTTCTTT.

V is TRBV29-1 and J is TRBJ1-2; TRBD1 is a possible D gene (6 bases). Germline V gene lookup returns CDR1 SQVTM and CDR2 ANQGSEA. V lost 4 bases to trimming and J lost 4 bases, with 13 bases between them. The CDR3 sequence is 13 residues long. For the CDR3, the DNA is TGCAGCGTTGGGACAGCCTCTGGCTATGGCTACACCTTC. Amino acid sequence: CSVGTASGYGYTF.

This clonotype was recorded at least ten times. This rearrangement joins TRBV10-2 to TRBJ1-5, with 7 nucleotides matching TRBD1. The CDR3 spans 11 residues. V was pared by 9 bases and J by 5 bases, with 1 base of the junction left unmatched. CDR1 is WSHSY, CDR2 SAAADI, per germline. The CDR3 DNA reads as TGCGCCAGAACAGGGGATCAGCCCCAGCATTTT. The encoded protein is CARTGDQPQHF.

The table lists this clonotype with many counts. This chain connects TRBV7-6 to TRBJ1-6; TRBD1 matches at 7 bases. CDR1 and CDR2 (germline): SGHVS, FNYEAQ. With V trimmed by 2 bases and J by 5 bases, 9 bases remained unmatched. The CDR3 spans 17 residues. DNA for the CDR3: TGTGCCAGCAGCTTAAAAGGGACCGGGACAGATAATTCACCCCTCCACTTT. Translating it yields CASSLKGTGTDNSPLHF. The full variable domain, completed using reference TRBV7-6 and TRBJ1-6, is GAGVSQSPRYKVTKRGQDVALRCDPISGHVSLYWYRQALGQGPEFLTYFNYEAQQDKSGLPNDRFSAERPEGSISTLTIQRTEQRDSAMYRCASSLKGTGTDNSPLHFGNGTRLTVT.